This T cell receptor beta chain was captured in a study of cytomegalovirus exposure and HLA in healthy donors. Background on the study: Inside one of the first data releases sat about 85 million unique TCRs taken from HLA-typed donors.

Trimming took off 4 bases at V and 5 bases at J, with 15 bases between the two ends. The CDR3 is 15 residues long. The V gene's germline CDR1 is SGHDT and CDR2 YYEEEE. The PCR ran on 60 Vbeta and 13 Jbeta primers. Assay: immunoSEQ multiplex PCR; the TCRdb copy retains only in-frame clones and omits some. Of under 200,000 clones listed, about 13% were seen once; the top ten hold 7.8%. Regarding donors, all were healthy bone marrow donors. The genes are TRBV5-6 and TRBJ2-2; D may be TRBD1 (5 bases). The receptor's source is a man aged 45-60 years in good health and CMV-seropositive. Input material: PBMCs. For the CDR3, the DNA is TGTGCCAGCAGCGGACAAGGGGCAGGGACCGGGGAGCTGTTTTTT. This translates into CASSGQGAGTGELFF.